Given below is one T cell receptor beta chain in context. Its antigen is unknown. Sequence at one end of the junction differs from germline and may be a read error. The data originate from a study of tumor and adjacent non-tumor tissue in lung cancer. The CDR3 runs 13 residues. The germline V gene has CDR1 SQVTM and CDR2 ANQGSEA. Study-wide results and limits: Significantly higher TCR diversity was found in tumor than normal lung.

The template was RNA from unsorted bulk tissue. Chemotherapy-naive patients with new lung cancer underwent thoracic surgery in China, August–November 2014. TCRbeta libraries were built with three rounds of nested PCR, modified from ARM-PCR. TCRdb analysed the multiplex PCR reads with MiXCR anew, one entry per CDR3 protein. The sample gives around 70,000 distinct CDR3 sequences, more than 70% of which show up once; 28% is in the top ten. The TCR was taken from a man in his fifties or sixties with non-small cell lung cancer. Sequencing was carried out using lung tumor tissue. The chain joins TRBV29-1 to TRBJ2-5; D is unresolved. The CDR3, as DNA: TGCAGAGTTGAAAAACACAGACAAGAGAAACAGTACTTC. It yields the protein CRVEKHRQEKQYF. The whole variable domain, filled in from reference TRBV29-1 and TRBJ2-5, reads SAVISQKPSRDICQRGTSLTIQCQVDSQVTMMFWYRQQPGQSLTLIATANQGSEATYESGFVIDKFPISRPNLTFSTLTVSNMSPEDSSIYLCRVEKHRQEKQYFGPGTRLLVL.